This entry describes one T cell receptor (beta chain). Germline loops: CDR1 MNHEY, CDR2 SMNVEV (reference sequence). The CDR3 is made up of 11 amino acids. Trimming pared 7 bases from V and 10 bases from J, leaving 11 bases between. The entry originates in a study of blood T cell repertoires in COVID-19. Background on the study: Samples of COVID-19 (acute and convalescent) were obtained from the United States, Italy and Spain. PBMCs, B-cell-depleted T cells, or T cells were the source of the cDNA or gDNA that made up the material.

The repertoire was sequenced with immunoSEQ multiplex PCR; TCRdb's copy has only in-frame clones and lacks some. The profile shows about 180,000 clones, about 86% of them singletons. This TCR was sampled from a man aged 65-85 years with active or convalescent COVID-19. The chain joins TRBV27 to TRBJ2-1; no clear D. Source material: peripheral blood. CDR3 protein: CASNLHGEQFF. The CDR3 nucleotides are TGTGCCAGCAACCTCCACGGGGAGCAGTTCTTC.